This entry features one TCR beta chain sequence. Antigen specificity is unknown. Using immunoSEQ multiplex PCR, the repertoire was profiled, and TCRdb retains in-frame clones only, with some absent. The sample holds more than 85,000 clones, about 88% seen once. The data stem from a study of cytomegalovirus exposure and HLA in healthy donors. Findings and limits, study-wide: The investigators catalogued 150 to 200 TCR beta chains as cytomegalovirus-associated. Testing in vitro showed a few CMV-associated chains specific for CMV antigens. For cytomegalovirus status, the classifier reportedly gave diagnoses with high specificity and sensitivity.

Sequenced material: PBMCs. This receptor was identified in a woman under 30 in good health and CMV-seronegative.

The CDR3 spells CATSSGTSGVNIQYF. The CDR3 bases are TGTGCCACCAGCAGCGGGACTAGCGGGGTTAACATTCAGTACTTC. V is TRBV15 and J is TRBJ2-4; 13 nucleotides align to TRBD2. CDR1 is LNHNV, CDR2 YYDKDF, per germline (reference sequence). The CDR3 is 15 residues long. J was trimmed by 7 bases and V by 3 bases; bases with no gene match: 3.